This T cell receptor (beta chain) is from a study of beta chain features in type 1 diabetes. Study-level findings and limits: Shorter TCRB CDR3s, moderately but significantly so, marked every one of the four CD4+ subsets in Type 1 diabetes patients.

As for this clone: Its antigen is currently unknown. The sample has other DNA sequences that encode this CDR3 too.

Germline V gene lookup returns CDR1 SGHTA and CDR2 FQGNSA. V dropped 1 base and J dropped 1 base, with 4 bases sitting between them. The CDR3 has 13 residues. Since all of the isolated RNA was reverse transcribed, expressed TCRB transcripts were what got sequenced. The protocol was immunoSEQ multiplex PCR, while the TCRdb copy is restricted to in-frame clones and leaves out a portion. The sample carries 600,000 or so clones, under 15% recorded once. The source material was naive CD4+ T cells from blood. The sequence was obtained from a man aged 30 to 45 with type 1 diabetes. This chain joins TRBV7-2 and TRBJ2-5; D remains ambiguous. The CDR3 loop is CASSLGLQETQYF. CDR3 sequence (DNA): TGTGCCAGCAGCTTAGGTCTCCAAGAGACCCAGTACTTC.